The 24 T cell receptor beta chains below come from one sample, sequenced in a study of T cells in Graves' hyperthyroidism and ophthalmopathy. RNA transcripts yielded amplified TCR beta CDR3 regions. Using the HTBI primer set, a first-round RT-PCR was run on the TCR CDR3. MiXCR was run by TCRdb on the multiplex PCR reads, yielding one entry per CDR3 protein. The top ten hold 34% of the sample, which has more than 350,000 distinct CDR3 sequences, about 18% seen once. The sequencing sample was made of blood. All receptors derive from a woman in her 30s with Graves' hyperthyroidism that later progressed to Graves' ophthalmopathy.

This clonotype was recorded at least ten times. The V gene is TRBV27, the J gene TRBJ1-4, with a weak D call TRBD1 (6 bases). Germline V lookup: CDR1 MNHEY, CDR2 SMNVEV (reference sequence). Trimming stripped 6 bases from V and 1 base from J, with 15 bases between. This CDR3 has 16 amino acids. CDR3 protein: CASSIVAGQTNEKLFF. DNA for the CDR3: TGTGCCAGCAGCATAGTCGCGGGACAAACTAATGAAAAACTGTTTTTT.

This clonotype was observed many times. V usage is TRBV10-3 and J usage is TRBJ2-5; 13 bases line up with TRBD2. Germline trimming cut 11 bases from V and 3 bases from J; bases unmatched to any gene: 12. From germline, CDR1 is ENHRY and CDR2 SYGVKD. The CDR3 is 16 amino acids. The CDR3: CAVTSGTSGKKETQYF. The CDR3 region has the DNA TGTGCCGTAACCTCGGGGACTAGCGGGAAAAAAGAGACCCAGTACTTC.

Comments on this clonotype: A read error is possible here, since a much larger clone lies one base away. V is TRBV6-1 and J is TRBJ2-1; 11 bases agree with TRBD2. The CDR3 is 12 residues long. From germline, CDR1 is MNHNS and CDR2 SASEGT. Written as DNA, the CDR3 is TGTACCAGCAGCGCGGGACTAGCGGACCAGTTCTTC. The encoded protein is CTSSAGLADQFF.

The chain has TRBV7-9 and TRBJ2-7; TRBD1 matches 9 bases. The ends lost 5 bases at V and 4 bases at J; junction bases unmatched: 9. CDR1 is SEHNR and CDR2 is FQNEAQ in the germline V gene (reference sequence). The CDR3 is 15 residues long. The CDR3, as DNA: TGTGCCAGCAGCAGTGGACAGGGGCCCTTATACGAGCAGTACTTC. This translates into CASSSGQGPLYEQYF.

This clonotype has at least ten counts. This chain links TRBV12-3 or TRBV12-4 with TRBJ2-7; maybe TRBD2 (7 bases). There are 15 residues in the CDR3. The germline V and J ends were trimmed by 5 bases and 4 bases, with 18 bases remaining between them. The CDR3 spells CASSPEGGLAYEQYF. DNA of the CDR3: TGTGCCAGCAGTCCGGAGGGGGGGCTGGCATACGAGCAGTACTTC.

This clonotype occurred many times. J is TRBJ2-1 and V is TRBV14; a weak D match, TRBD2 (6 bases). V was pared by 0 bases and J by 5 bases, with 14 bases between. There are 16 residues in the CDR3. Germline V gene sequence: CDR1 SGHDN, CDR2 FVKESK. CDR3: CASSQDKASAHNEQFF. The CDR3 region has the DNA TGTGCCAGCAGCCAAGATAAGGCTAGCGCCCACAATGAGCAGTTCTTC.

The sample holds a few counts of this clonotype. CDR3 nucleotide sequence: TGTGCCAGCAGCGTAGGAGTAGGGCGCGAGCAGTACTTC. The encoded protein is CASSVGVGREQYF. The chain combines TRBV9 with TRBJ2-7; D is undetermined. Trimming cost V 0 bases and J 6 bases, with 10 bases left between them. This CDR3 is built from 13 residues. Germline CDR1 is SGDLS and CDR2 is YYNGEE.

This clonotype was seen ten or more times. The chain joins TRBV27 to TRBJ1-5, with no clear D. With 6 bases removed from V and 6 bases from J, the gap between germline ends came to 12 bases. The CDR3 is made up of 13 amino acids. From germline, CDR1 is MNHEY and CDR2 SMNVEV (reference sequence). The CDR3 DNA reads TGTGCCAGCAGCCCAAGGGCGAGTCAGCCCCAGCATTTT. Protein sequence: CASSPRASQPQHF.

This clonotype came up many times. The rearrangement joins TRBV10-3 to TRBJ1-1; tentative D call: TRBD1 (5 bases). Germline lookup yields CDR1 ENHRY and CDR2 SYGVKD. The CDR3 is 13 amino acids. Deletions cut 5 bases from V and 4 bases from J, with 11 bases between. The CDR3 DNA follows: TGTGCCATCAGTATCAGGGAGGGCACTGAAGCTTTCTTT. This translates into CAISIREGTEAFF.

This clonotype has only a few counts. This CDR3 is CASSKFDRNNQPQHF. For the CDR3, the DNA is TGTGCCAGCAGCAAATTTGACAGAAACAATCAGCCCCAGCATTTT. The chain links TRBV4-2 to TRBJ1-5; perhaps TRBD1 as D (5 bases). The germline CDR1 and CDR2 sequences are LGHNA and YNFKEQ. The CDR3 covers 15 residues. The ends were cut back, 5 bases at V and 3 bases at J, with 14 bases in the middle.

This clonotype was observed a handful of times. The chain couples TRBV6-1 to TRBJ2-7; D is possibly TRBD2 (5 bases). The CDR3 is 15 residues long. CDR1 MNHNS and CDR2 SASEGT come from the germline V gene. Trimming pared 5 bases from V and 3 bases from J, leaving 17 bases between. CDR3 sequence: CASSPSPPEVYEQYF. The CDR3 bases are TGTGCCAGCAGTCCGTCCCCGCCGGAGGTCTACGAGCAGTACTTC.

Ten or more counts support this clonotype. The chain couples TRBV18 to TRBJ2-7; D not certain. V lost 7 bases to trimming and J lost 5 bases, with 27 bases between them. This CDR3 is 17 amino acids long. Per the germline V gene, CDR1 is KGHSH and CDR2 is LQKENI. Written as DNA, the CDR3 is TGTGCCAGCTTATTCGCAAGATCGACATACTCCCTGAACGAGCAGTACTTC. Protein: CASLFARSTYSLNEQYF.

This clonotype was found many times. The rearrangement joins TRBV2 to TRBJ2-2; no reliable D call. The CDR3 is made up of 19 amino acids. CDR1 is SNHLY and CDR2 is FYNNEI in the germline V gene. V shed 2 bases and J shed 1 base, with 20 bases lying between them. Here the CDR3 reads CASSESHMTLLRNTGELFF. DNA of the CDR3: TGTGCCAGCAGTGAATCTCATATGACCCTCCTGAGGAACACCGGGGAGCTGTTTTTT.

In regard to this clonotype: Relative to the germline gene, one junction end is altered; a read error may explain this. V and J are TRBV30 and TRBJ2-7, with D possibly matching TRBD2 (5 bases). From germline, CDR1 is GTSNPN and CDR2 SVGIG (reference sequence). CDR3 length: 11 residues. CDR3 nucleotide sequence: TGTGCCTGGAGTGCGGGGTACGAGCACTACTTC. Protein product: CAWSAGYEHYF.

The chain links TRBV29-1 to TRBJ2-3; D is uncertain. Germline CDR1 and CDR2: SQVTM and ANQGSEA. V was trimmed by 2 bases and J by 0 bases, leaving 15 bases between them. The CDR3 is 16 amino acids. For the CDR3, the DNA is TGCAGCGTTGAACTGAGTACAGTGACTAGCACAGATACGCAGTATTTT. Protein: CSVELSTVTSTDTQYF.

The chain links TRBV19 to TRBJ1-5; TRBD1 matches 7 bases. V lost 3 bases and J lost 2; bases outside the gene matches: 4. Germline CDR1 LNHDA, CDR2 SQIVND (reference sequence). CDR3 length: 15 amino acids. CDR3 DNA sequence: TGTGCCAGTAGTATTGTACAGGGGCGCAATCAGCCCCAGCATTTT. It translates to CASSIVQGRNQPQHF.

The chain has TRBV4-1 and TRBJ2-2; D is unclear. V was shortened by 6 bases and J by 8 bases, with 16 bases between the two germline ends. The length of the CDR3 is 14 residues. Germline CDR1 reads MGHRA; CDR2 reads YSYEKL. As DNA, the CDR3 is TGCGCCAGCAGGGCCCTTTTGATCAAGGGGGAGCTGTTTTTT. This translates into CASRALLIKGELFF.

The table lists this clonotype with many counts. The chain joins TRBV2 to TRBJ2-7; perhaps D is TRBD1 or TRBD2 (5 bases each). Germline lookup yields CDR1 SNHLY and CDR2 FYNNEI. The CDR3 runs to 13 residues. Trimming took off 7 bases at V and 3 bases at J, with 13 bases between the two ends. CDR3 amino acids: CASIRGDDYEQYF. CDR3 DNA: TGTGCCAGCATCCGGGGCGACGACTACGAGCAGTACTTC.

The chain has TRBV4-2 and TRBJ1-5; D gene unclear. Germline CDR1 and CDR2: LGHNA and YNFKEQ. V was clipped by 0 bases and J by 3 bases, with 9 bases between them. The CDR3 covers 15 residues. The CDR3: CASSQEGRNNQPQHF. CDR3 in DNA: TGTGCCAGCAGCCAAGAAGGGCGGAACAATCAGCCCCAGCATTTT.

This clonotype came up many times. This chain links TRBV7-9 with TRBJ2-7, with 7 bases that match TRBD2. The germline gives CDR1 SEHNR, CDR2 FQNEAQ (reference sequence). V lost 0 bases and J lost 3; bases outside the gene matches: 5. The CDR3 has 15 residues. As DNA, the CDR3 is TGTGCCAGCAGCTTAGCTGCGGGGGTGGGCTACGAGCAGTACTTC. It yields the protein CASSLAAGVGYEQYF.

This sequence joins TRBV7-9 and TRBJ1-2; D unresolved. The germline V gene has CDR1 SEHNR and CDR2 FQNEAQ (reference sequence). V was shortened by 3 bases and J by 3 bases, with 8 bases between the two germline ends. The CDR3 consists of 13 residues. Written as DNA, the CDR3 is TGTGCCAGCAGCTTTTTTGCAGACTATGGCTACACCTTC. Translating gives CASSFFADYGYTF.

The V and J genes are TRBV5-1 and TRBJ2-1, with 12 bases identical to TRBD1. Germline-derived CDR1 and CDR2 are SGHRS and YFSETQ. The CDR3 is made up of 16 amino acids. Germline trimming cut 3 bases from V and 6 bases from J; bases unmatched to any gene: 7. DNA for the CDR3: TGCGCCAGCAGCTGGGGACAGGGGGCGAGATCCAATGAGCAGTTCTTC. Amino acid sequence: CASSWGQGARSNEQFF.

This clonotype showed up just a few times. The gene calls are TRBV30 and TRBJ2-7; no clear D gene. The germline V gene has CDR1 GTSNPN and CDR2 SVGIG (reference sequence). The CDR3 extends over 13 amino acids. The V and J ends lost 3 bases and 1 base respectively, with 10 bases between them. The CDR3 spells CAWRHGLSYEQYF. In DNA, the CDR3 is TGTGCCTGGAGGCACGGGTTATCCTACGAGCAGTACTTC.

The chain joins TRBV6-1 to TRBJ1-2; D is uncertain. Germline V CDR1 and CDR2: MNHNS, SASEGT. The CDR3 covers 15 residues. V lost 5 bases and J lost 6, with 19 bases in between. CDR3 sequence: CASSPVDGRLHGYTF. CDR3 sequence (DNA): TGTGCCAGCAGTCCAGTGGACGGGCGTTTGCATGGCTACACCTTC.